The 8 T cell receptor beta chains presented below share a single source sample, sequenced in a study of T cell changes during pregnancy in multiple sclerosis. The method was immunoSEQ multiplex PCR; TCRdb's version includes in-frame clones alone and lacks a portion of them. Seen here are about 36,000 clones, 70% to 90% observed once, and the top ten hold under 0.75%. The starting material was CD4+ T cells from peripheral blood mononuclear cells, obtained in the first trimester of pregnancy. The receptor set was obtained from a female donor with multiple sclerosis, enrolled in a pregnancy study.

The rearrangement joins TRBV5-6 to TRBJ1-3; TRBD1 matches 9 bases. The CDR3 consists of 16 residues. Germline trimming cut 3 bases from V and 0 bases from J; bases unmatched to any gene: 4. CDR1 is SGHDT and CDR2 is YYEEEE in the germline V gene. CDR3 nucleotides: TGTGCCAGCAGCTCCACGGGACAGGGCTCTGGAAACACCATATATTTT. Encoded protein: CASSSTGQGSGNTIYF.

The rearrangement joins TRBV7-5 to TRBJ2-5; TRBD2 is taken as the D call from the table, unchecked against the DNA. TRBV7-5 is noted as a pseudogene. The CDR3 covers 14 residues. CDR3 protein: CVRSSQRSKETQYF. In nucleotides, the CDR3 is TGTGTCAGAAGCTCTCAACGGTCGAAAGAGACCCAGTACTTC.

V gene TRBV14 combines with J gene TRBJ1-6; D unresolved. This CDR3 has 15 amino acids. The V end was cut by 0 bases, the J end by 9 bases, with 12 bases between. Germline values: CDR1 SGHDN, CDR2 FVKESK. The CDR3 nucleotides read TGTGCCAGCAGCCAAGATTACGGTATTTCTTCACCCCTCCACTTT. Amino acids: CASSQDYGISSPLHF.

This chain connects TRBV10-2 to TRBJ2-7; no reliable D call. CDR1 is WSHSY, CDR2 SAAADI, per germline. Trimming removed 7 bases at V and 3 bases at J, with 13 bases between. The CDR3 covers 13 residues. Here the CDR3 reads CASNRQDHYEQYF. The CDR3 nucleotides are TGCGCCAGCAATAGGCAGGATCACTACGAGCAGTACTTC.

The CDR3 DNA is TGTGCCAGCAGTTCCCAAAACACAGATACGCAGTATTTT. This codes for CASSSQNTDTQYF. V usage is TRBV27 and J usage is TRBJ2-3; D gene unclear. V was cut by 4 bases and J by 2 bases, with 7 bases left in between. The CDR3 contains 13 residues. Germline V lookup: CDR1 MNHEY, CDR2 SMNVEV (reference sequence).

V gene TRBV6-5 combines with J gene TRBJ1-3, with D perhaps TRBD1 (5 bases). CDR1 MNHEY and CDR2 SVGAGI come from the germline V gene. V lost 2 bases to trimming and J lost 0 bases, with 11 bases between them. The CDR3 is 16 residues long. Written as DNA, the CDR3 is TGTGCCAGCAGTTACAACAGGCCGAGCTCTGGAAACACCATATATTTT. As protein: CASSYNRPSSGNTIYF.

The rearrangement joins TRBV7-3 to TRBJ1-1; no definite D call. The CDR3 loop spans 13 amino acids. Trimming pared 5 bases from V and 1 base from J, leaving 8 bases between. Germline CDR1 reads SGHTA; CDR2 reads FQGTGA. As DNA, the CDR3 is TGTGCCAGCAGCCCCCCGGGGAACACTGAAGCTTTCTTT. Translation: CASSPPGNTEAFF.

This chain links TRBV18 with TRBJ2-7; 12 bases line up with TRBD2. CDR3 size: 15 residues. V was clipped by 0 bases and J by 3 bases; unmatched bases: 0. Germline CDR1 is KGHSH and CDR2 is LQKENI. In DNA form, the CDR3 reads TGTGCCAGCTCACCACCACTAGCGGGAGGCTACGAGCAGTACTTC. Its protein is CASSPPLAGGYEQYF.